The entry that follows covers one T cell receptor (beta chain) sequence. Antigen unknown. The record originates from a study of identical twins. Each cDNA held unique molecular identifiers, and template switching gave it a universal primer site. One entry per CDR3 protein, called by TCRdb with MiXCR from the 5' RACE reads. The data contain around 370,000 distinct CDR3 sequences, around 9% of them seen just once; the ten biggest clones take up approximately 8.9%. CDR3 length: 14 amino acids. In germline, CDR1 is SEHNR, CDR2 FQNEAQ (reference sequence). Trimming pared 0 bases from V and 5 bases from J, leaving 10 bases between. General study points: Modelling underestimated the level of out-of-frame TCR alpha sharing observed in monozygotic twins. Researchers reported excess low generation probability among twin-shared out-of-frame alpha sequences.

With no exceptions, donors were healthy Caucasians. The clonotype originates from a woman in her forties or fifties in good health. The chain combines TRBV7-9 with TRBJ2-5; no clear D. Input material: naive T cells sorted from blood. DNA of the CDR3: TGTGCCAGCAGCTTAGCGGTCAGTGGGGAGACCCAGTACTTC. It translates to CASSLAVSGETQYF.